This TCR beta chain was retrieved from a study of blood T cell repertoires in COVID-19. Here immunoSEQ multiplex PCR was the method, and the copy in TCRdb shows in-frame clones only, minus some. The sample lists 16,000 or so clones; around 84% were seen once. Germline V gene lookup returns CDR1 SQVTM and CDR2 ANQGSEA. The CDR3 covers 12 residues. The trim removed 6 bases at V and 7 bases at J, leaving 7 bases unmatched. V usage is TRBV29-1 and J usage is TRBJ2-5; 8 bases match TRBD1. Sequenced: peripheral blood. The clonotype originates from a human donor in a cohort sampled during active COVID-19. The CDR3: CSVDRAWGTQYF. The CDR3 DNA follows: TGCAGCGTGGACAGGGCCTGGGGGACCCAGTACTTC.